The source of this T cell receptor beta chain is a study of T-cell memory formation after mild COVID-19. 5'RACE primed from the constant segment yielded TCR alpha and TCR beta cDNA libraries bearing sample barcodes and UMIs. TCRdb re-called the 5' RACE reads through MiXCR, storing one row per CDR3 protein. The repertoire holds 190,000 or so distinct CDR3 sequences, with roughly a fifth as singletons. As regards this clonotype: Its antigen is unknown.

Study-level findings and limits: Pre-infection memory already had some responding clones, implying cross-reactive memory joined. Mainly in CM and EM were contracting CD4+ clones; CD8+ were in EMRA. A second wave expanding day 15 to 37 was CD4+-biased; contracting clones were balanced.

In germline, CDR1 is SEHNR, CDR2 FQNEAQ (reference sequence). With 0 bases removed from V and 10 bases from J, the gap between germline ends came to 7 bases. This CDR3 spans 12 amino acids. The sequenced sample was PBMCs or a T cell subset sorted from them (not recorded which). The V gene is TRBV7-9, the J gene TRBJ2-1; D unclear. This clonotype originated in an adult woman who had mild COVID-19 (a few samples of this study predate the infection). Cell type and time point are not known. The CDR3 region is CASSLAPSEQFF. The DNA for the CDR3 is TGTGCCAGCAGCTTAGCTCCGTCGGAGCAGTTCTTC.